A single sample is the source of the 23 T cell receptor beta chains below, sequenced in a study of CD8 T cells in ankylosing spondylitis. TCRdb ran MiXCR on the 5' RACE reads and lists one entry per CDR3 protein. In the table there are 150,000 to 200,000 distinct CDR3 sequences, 15% to 20% of which are singletons. Sequenced sample: blood, either unsorted or a sorted T cell fraction (not recorded which). The origin of the receptors is a male donor under 35 with ankylosing spondylitis or in good health (not recorded which).

This clonotype was counted between two and nine times. V and J are TRBV25-1 and TRBJ2-1; 7 bases align to TRBD1. Germline V gene data show CDR1 as MGHDK and CDR2 as SYGVNS. J was trimmed by 6 bases and V by 3 bases; bases with no gene match: 2. The CDR3 is 13 amino acids. The CDR3 DNA sequence: TGTGCCAGCAGTGATCACAGGGGCAATGAGCAGTTCTTC. Translated, it gives CASSDHRGNEQFF.

The chain employs TRBV27 and TRBJ2-1, with 10 bases that match TRBD2. There are 15 residues in the CDR3. Germline V gene lookup returns CDR1 MNHEY and CDR2 SMNVEV (reference sequence). V trimming: 3 bases; J trimming: 8 bases; junction bases outside the gene matches: 7. This CDR3 reads CASSFRLAGEHEQFF. DNA of the CDR3: TGTGCCAGCAGTTTTCGGCTAGCGGGAGAACATGAGCAGTTCTTC.

Many counts were recorded for this clonotype. The chain uses TRBV12-3 or TRBV12-4 and TRBJ2-2, with TRBD1 matching over 7 bases. The CDR3 is 14 residues long. The J segment lost 4 bases and the V segment lost 6 bases, leaving 5 bases of the junction unmatched. The CDR3 bases are TGTGCCAGCAGCCAGGGGGTGATCACCGGGGAGCTGTTTTTT. It encodes CASSQGVITGELFF.

About this clonotype: Germline and junction disagree at one end, which may indicate a read error. The chain uses TRBV20-1 and TRBJ1-2; TRBD1 is a possible D gene (5 bases). The CDR3 has 12 residues. Germline CDR1 DFQATT, CDR2 SNEGSKA (reference sequence). The CDR3 nucleotides are TGCAGTGCTAGAGGAGACAGTGGTGGCTACCCCTTC. This gives the protein CSARGDSGGYPF.

This clonotype has a count of ten or more. The rearrangement joins TRBV12-3 or TRBV12-4 to TRBJ2-5; 10 bases agree with TRBD2. The CDR3 loop spans 18 amino acids. V lost 1 base and J lost 5; bases outside the gene matches: 13. The CDR3 DNA reads as TGTGCCAGCAGTTTAGTAGGTAGCGGGAGGCCCCCAAGCGAGACCCAGTACTTC. Translating gives CASSLVGSGRPPSETQYF.

This clonotype was detected many times. The genes are TRBV12-3 or TRBV12-4 and TRBJ2-3; D is unresolved. V was pared by 4 bases and J by 4 bases, with 6 bases between. This CDR3 region has 12 residues. The CDR3 DNA sequence: TGTGCCAGCAGTTCACTTCCAGATACGCAGTATTTT. Translation: CASSSLPDTQYF.

At least ten counts were recorded for this clonotype. The chain combines TRBV5-6 with TRBJ2-1; 13 nucleotides line up with TRBD2. Trimming at V came to 6 bases and at J to 8 bases, leaving 11 bases not matched to a gene. CDR1 and CDR2 (germline): SGHDT, YYEEEE. There are 16 residues in the CDR3. The CDR3 sequence is CASTIKLTSGRYEQFF. The CDR3 bases are TGTGCCAGCACCATCAAACTGACTAGCGGGAGGTATGAGCAGTTCTTC.

This clonotype was detected many times. The chain joins TRBV7-9 to TRBJ1-3; a weak D match, TRBD1 (6 bases). The CDR3 runs to 15 residues. The V end lost 5 bases, the J end lost 4 bases, and 15 bases lay between the germline ends. Germline V gene lookup returns CDR1 SEHNR and CDR2 FQNEAQ (reference sequence). The CDR3 DNA sequence: TGTGCCAGCAGCCAGGGGACGGCGGCCGGAAACACCATATATTTT. It translates to CASSQGTAAGNTIYF.

The chain combines TRBV7-6 with TRBJ1-1; 8 nucleotides align to TRBD1. This CDR3 is built from 16 residues. CDR1 SGHVS and CDR2 FNYEAQ come from the germline V gene. The V and J ends lost 4 bases and 0 bases, in that order; junction bases with no gene match: 7. The CDR3 loop reads CASSSQGGIMNTEAFF. The CDR3 DNA reads TGTGCCAGCAGCTCACAGGGGGGGATAATGAACACTGAAGCTTTCTTT. Based on the CDR3 plus reference TRBV7-6 and TRBJ1-1, the full variable domain is GAGVSQSPRYKVTKRGQDVALRCDPISGHVSLYWYRQALGQGPEFLTYFNYEAQQDKSGLPNDRFSAERPEGSISTLTIQRTEQRDSAMYRCASSSQGGIMNTEAFFGQGTRLTVV.

This clonotype was detected ten times or more. The chain is built from TRBV28 and TRBJ2-7, with a weak D call TRBD2 (5 bases). Germline V CDR1 and CDR2: MDHEN, SYDVKM. V lost 3 bases and J 4 bases, leaving 10 bases between the germline ends. The CDR3 length is 13 residues. CDR3: CASSFVRGYEQYF. The CDR3 DNA reads TGTGCCAGCAGTTTCGTCCGCGGGTACGAGCAGTACTTC.

This clonotype came up many times. This chain connects TRBV12-3 or TRBV12-4 to TRBJ2-5, with a tentative D call TRBD2 (6 bases). This CDR3 comprises 14 residues. V lost 2 bases and J lost 2, with 9 bases in between. DNA for the CDR3: TGTGCCAGCAGTTTACGGGGAGGACAAGAGACCCAGTACTTC. Protein: CASSLRGGQETQYF.

This clonotype has only a few counts. The rearrangement joins TRBV7-2 to TRBJ2-1, with TRBD2 identical over 11 bases. With 5 bases clipped from V and 3 bases from J, the junction kept 9 bases outside the gene matches. The V gene's germline CDR1 is SGHTA and CDR2 FQGNSA. This CDR3 spans 17 amino acids. The CDR3 DNA follows: TGTGCCAGCAGCCCGACGAGGCTAGCGGGAGGCTACAATGAGCAGTTCTTC. It encodes CASSPTRLAGGYNEQFF.

The genes are TRBV15 and TRBJ2-3, with no clear D. This CDR3 comprises 18 residues. Germline values: CDR1 LNHNV, CDR2 YYDKDF (reference sequence). The V end lost 0 bases, the J end lost 0 bases, and 16 bases lay between the germline ends. Here the CDR3 reads CATSRDLSHSPSTDTQYF. The DNA for the CDR3 is TGTGCCACCAGCAGAGATCTCTCTCATTCCCCCAGCACAGATACGCAGTATTTT.

Many counts were recorded for this clonotype. V gene TRBV12-3 or TRBV12-4 combines with J gene TRBJ2-1; 7 positions match TRBD2. The CDR3 consists of 16 residues. Trimming took 5 bases from V and 5 from J; bases not matched to a gene: 12. DNA for the CDR3: TGTGCCAGCAGTACGTACATGGGAGGGCCCGACAATGAGCAGTTCTTC. Protein sequence: CASSTYMGGPDNEQFF.

This clonotype was seen many times. V is TRBV15 and J is TRBJ2-3; no firm D call. CDR1 and CDR2 from the germline V gene are LNHNV and YYDKDF (reference sequence). This CDR3 has 15 residues. Trimming took 1 base from V and 1 from J, leaving 9 bases between them. This CDR3 reads CATSRVLTGTDTQYF. The CDR3 DNA reads as TGTGCCACCAGCAGAGTTCTGACCGGCACAGATACGCAGTATTTT.

There are many counts of this clonotype. The chain's CDR3 is CASSLLGGGNTEAFF. The CDR3 DNA follows: TGTGCCAGCAGTTTGCTCGGGGGAGGGAACACTGAAGCTTTCTTT. The chain couples TRBV12-3 or TRBV12-4 to TRBJ1-1, with D possibly being TRBD1 (5 bases). The CDR3 loop spans 15 amino acids. V gave up 3 bases and J gave up 1 base, with 12 bases separating them.

This rearrangement joins TRBV5-1 to TRBJ2-1, with unresolved D. Trimming took 0 bases from V and 3 from J, leaving 10 bases between them. The germline V gene has CDR1 SGHRS and CDR2 YFSETQ. The CDR3 is made up of 15 amino acids. This chain's CDR3 is CASSLALQLYNEQFF. The CDR3 coding sequence is TGCGCCAGCAGCTTGGCCCTCCAGCTCTACAATGAGCAGTTCTTC.

This clonotype was recorded at least ten times. The chain recombines TRBV2 with TRBJ2-1; D might be TRBD2 (5 bases). This CDR3 has 15 residues. Trimming shortened V by 3 bases and J by 4 bases, and 13 bases separated the two germline ends. Germline CDR1 SNHLY, CDR2 FYNNEI. For the CDR3, the DNA is TGTGCCAGCAGTGACTCCCTAGCTAGGTACAATGAGCAGTTCTTC. Protein: CASSDSLARYNEQFF.

This clonotype has a count of ten or more. The J gene is TRBJ1-1, the V gene TRBV12-3 or TRBV12-4; D gene unclear. The CDR3 extends over 14 amino acids. V lost 6 bases, J lost 4 bases, and 15 bases lay in between. The CDR3 bases are TGTGCCAGCAGCCTTAGCGGAGGAGGCACTGAAGCTTTCTTT. Its translation: CASSLSGGGTEAFF.

This clonotype was observed many times. The chain is built from TRBV29-1 and TRBJ2-1; 14 nucleotides match TRBD2. The V gene end was trimmed by 3 bases and the J gene end by 8 bases; junction bases not matched to a gene: 6. This CDR3 has 15 residues. Germline assignment: CDR1 SQVTM and CDR2 ANQGSEA. The CDR3 region is CSVEETSGRGDEQFF. Written as DNA, the CDR3 is TGCAGCGTTGAGGAGACTAGCGGGAGGGGCGATGAGCAGTTCTTC.

V and J are TRBV20-1 and TRBJ2-3, with 13 nucleotides matching TRBD2. The CDR3 extends over 15 amino acids. J lost 5 bases, V lost 4 bases, and 6 bases had no gene match. CDR1 is DFQATT and CDR2 is SNEGSKA in the germline V gene (reference sequence). CDR3: CSATTSGRALDTQYF. The CDR3 DNA reads as TGCAGTGCTACCACTAGCGGGAGGGCCCTAGATACGCAGTATTTT.

This chain connects TRBV5-5 to TRBJ1-2, with TRBD1 as a possible D gene (5 bases). Trimming took 4 bases from V and 7 from J, leaving 8 bases between them. This CDR3 is 11 amino acids long. Germline V gene data show CDR1 as SGHKS and CDR2 as YYEKEE (reference sequence). The CDR3 sequence is CASSATVGYTF. CDR3 DNA: TGTGCCAGCAGCGCGACAGTTGGCTACACCTTC.

This clonotype was counted at least ten times. Here the CDR3 reads CASSLDPPSANEKLFF. Written as DNA, the CDR3 is TGCGCCAGCAGCTTGGACCCTCCGTCGGCTAATGAAAAACTGTTTTTT. J is TRBJ1-4 and V is TRBV5-1; D not resolved. V lost 0 bases and J 3 bases, leaving 12 bases between the germline ends. CDR1 is SGHRS and CDR2 is YFSETQ in the germline V gene. This CDR3 has 16 amino acids.